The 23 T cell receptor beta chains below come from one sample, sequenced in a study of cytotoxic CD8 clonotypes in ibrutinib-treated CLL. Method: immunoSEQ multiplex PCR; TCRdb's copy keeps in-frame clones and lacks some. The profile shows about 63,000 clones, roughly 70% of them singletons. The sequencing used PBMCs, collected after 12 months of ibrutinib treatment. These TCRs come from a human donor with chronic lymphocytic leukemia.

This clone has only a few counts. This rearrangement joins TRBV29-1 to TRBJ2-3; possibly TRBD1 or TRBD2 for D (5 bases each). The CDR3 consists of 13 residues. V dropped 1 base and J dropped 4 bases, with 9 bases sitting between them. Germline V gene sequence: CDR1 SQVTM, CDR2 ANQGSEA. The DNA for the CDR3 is TGCAGCGTTGAAGGGGGGAATCCAGATACGCAGTATTTT. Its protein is CSVEGGNPDTQYF.

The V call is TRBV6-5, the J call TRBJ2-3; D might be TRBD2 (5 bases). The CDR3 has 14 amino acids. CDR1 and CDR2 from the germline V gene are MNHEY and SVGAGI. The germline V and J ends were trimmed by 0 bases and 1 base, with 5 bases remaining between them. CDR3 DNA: TGTGCCAGCAGTTACTCGGAGGGCACAGATACGCAGTATTTT. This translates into CASSYSEGTDTQYF.

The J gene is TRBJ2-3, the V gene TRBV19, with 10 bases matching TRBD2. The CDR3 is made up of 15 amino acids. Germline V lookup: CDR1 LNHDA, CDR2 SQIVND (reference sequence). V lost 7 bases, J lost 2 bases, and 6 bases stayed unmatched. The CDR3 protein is CASTLAGATTDTQYF. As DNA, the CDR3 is TGTGCCAGTACCCTAGCGGGAGCGACCACAGATACGCAGTATTTT.

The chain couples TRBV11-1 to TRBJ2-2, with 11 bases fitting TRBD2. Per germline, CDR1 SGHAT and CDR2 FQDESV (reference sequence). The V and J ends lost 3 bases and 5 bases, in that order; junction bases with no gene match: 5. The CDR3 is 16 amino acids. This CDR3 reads CASSLVASGRTGELFF. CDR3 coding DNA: TGTGCCAGCAGCTTGGTAGCTAGCGGGAGGACCGGGGAGCTGTTTTTT.

This chain's CDR3 is CASSYTSDTSYEQYF. CDR3 nucleotides: TGTGCCAGCAGCTACACTAGCGACACCTCCTACGAGCAGTACTTC. The genes are TRBV2 and TRBJ2-7; TRBD2 aligns across 7 bases. CDR3 length equals 15 residues. The V gene end was trimmed by 6 bases and the J gene end by 0 bases; junction bases not matched to a gene: 8. The V gene's germline CDR1 is SNHLY and CDR2 FYNNEI.

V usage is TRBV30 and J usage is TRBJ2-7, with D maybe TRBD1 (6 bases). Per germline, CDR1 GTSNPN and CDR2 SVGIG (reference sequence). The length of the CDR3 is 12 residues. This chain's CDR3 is CAVGTLLYEQYF. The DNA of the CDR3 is TGTGCAGTGGGGACACTATTATACGAGCAGTACTTC.

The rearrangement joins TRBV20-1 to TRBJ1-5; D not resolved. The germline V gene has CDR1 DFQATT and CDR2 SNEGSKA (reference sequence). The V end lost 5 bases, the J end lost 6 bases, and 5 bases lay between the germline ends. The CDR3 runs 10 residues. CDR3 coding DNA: TGCAGTGCTTCTCGTCAGCCCCAGCATTTT. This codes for CSASRQPQHF.

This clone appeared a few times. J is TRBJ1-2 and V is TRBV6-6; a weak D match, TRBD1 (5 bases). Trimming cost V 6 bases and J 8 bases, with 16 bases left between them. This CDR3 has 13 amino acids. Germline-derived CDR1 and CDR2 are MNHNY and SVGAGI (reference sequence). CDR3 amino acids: CASRGTAGRGYTF. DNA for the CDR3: TGTGCCAGCAGGGGGACCGCCGGGAGGGGCTACACCTTC.

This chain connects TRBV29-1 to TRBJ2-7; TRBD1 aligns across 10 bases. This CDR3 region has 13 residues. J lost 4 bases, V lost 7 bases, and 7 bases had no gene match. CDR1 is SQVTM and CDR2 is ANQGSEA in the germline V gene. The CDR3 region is CSAMGTGEYEQYF. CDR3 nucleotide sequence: TGCAGCGCAATGGGGACAGGGGAGTACGAGCAGTACTTC.

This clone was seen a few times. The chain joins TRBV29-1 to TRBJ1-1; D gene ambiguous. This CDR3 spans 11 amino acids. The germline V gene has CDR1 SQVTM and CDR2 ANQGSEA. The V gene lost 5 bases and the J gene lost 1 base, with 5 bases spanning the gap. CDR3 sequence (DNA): TGCAGCGTTTCGGGGAACACTGAAGCTTTCTTT. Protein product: CSVSGNTEAFF.

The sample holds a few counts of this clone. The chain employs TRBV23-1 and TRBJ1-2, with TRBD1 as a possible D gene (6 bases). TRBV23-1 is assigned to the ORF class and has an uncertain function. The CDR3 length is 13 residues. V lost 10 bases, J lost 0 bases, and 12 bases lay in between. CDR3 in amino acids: CAKDSHSNYGYTF. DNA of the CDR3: TGCGCCAAGGACAGCCACTCTAACTATGGCTACACCTTC.

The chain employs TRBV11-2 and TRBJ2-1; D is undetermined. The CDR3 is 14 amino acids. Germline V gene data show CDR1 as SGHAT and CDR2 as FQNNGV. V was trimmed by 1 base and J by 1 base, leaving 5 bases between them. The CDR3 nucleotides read TGTGCCAGCAGCTTAGGGGCTTCCTACAATGAGCAGTTCTTC. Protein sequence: CASSLGASYNEQFF.

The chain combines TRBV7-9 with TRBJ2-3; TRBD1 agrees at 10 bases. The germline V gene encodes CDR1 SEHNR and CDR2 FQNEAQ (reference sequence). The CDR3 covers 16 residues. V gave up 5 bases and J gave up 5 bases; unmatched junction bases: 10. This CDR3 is CASSKGRQGAGDTQYF. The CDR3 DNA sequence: TGTGCCAGCAGCAAAGGACGACAGGGGGCCGGAGATACGCAGTATTTT.

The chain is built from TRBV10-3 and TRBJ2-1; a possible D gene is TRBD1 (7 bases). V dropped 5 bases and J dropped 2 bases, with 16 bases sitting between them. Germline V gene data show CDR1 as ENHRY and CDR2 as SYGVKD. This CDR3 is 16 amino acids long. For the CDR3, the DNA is TGTGCCATCAGTCAGAACAGGGGAGGAGCCTACAATGAGCAGTTCTTC. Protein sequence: CAISQNRGGAYNEQFF.

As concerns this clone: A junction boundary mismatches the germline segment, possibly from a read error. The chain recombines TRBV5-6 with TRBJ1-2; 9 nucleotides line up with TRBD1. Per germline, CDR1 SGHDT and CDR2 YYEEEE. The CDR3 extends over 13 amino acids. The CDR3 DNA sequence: TGTGCCAGCAGCTTAATTATGACAGGGGGAGTCCACTTC. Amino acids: CASSLIMTGGVHF.

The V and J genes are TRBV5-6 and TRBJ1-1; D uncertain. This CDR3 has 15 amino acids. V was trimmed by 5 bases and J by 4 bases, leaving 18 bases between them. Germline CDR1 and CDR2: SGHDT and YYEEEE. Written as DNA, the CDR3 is TGTGCCAGCAGAGTCAGCGGGGTAGGGAGCACTGAAGCTTTCTTT. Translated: CASRVSGVGSTEAFF.

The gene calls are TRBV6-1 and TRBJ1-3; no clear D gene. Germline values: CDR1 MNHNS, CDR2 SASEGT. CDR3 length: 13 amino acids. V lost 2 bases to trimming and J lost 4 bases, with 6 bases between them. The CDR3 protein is CASSEIPGNTIYF. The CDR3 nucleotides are TGTGCCAGCAGTGAAATACCCGGAAACACCATATATTTT.

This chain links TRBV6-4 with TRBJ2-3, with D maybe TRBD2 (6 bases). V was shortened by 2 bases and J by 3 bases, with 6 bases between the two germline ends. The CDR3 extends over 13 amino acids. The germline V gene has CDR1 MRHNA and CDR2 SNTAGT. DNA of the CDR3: TGTGCCAGCAGTGACGGGGGGACAGATACGCAGTATTTT. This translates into CASSDGGTDTQYF.

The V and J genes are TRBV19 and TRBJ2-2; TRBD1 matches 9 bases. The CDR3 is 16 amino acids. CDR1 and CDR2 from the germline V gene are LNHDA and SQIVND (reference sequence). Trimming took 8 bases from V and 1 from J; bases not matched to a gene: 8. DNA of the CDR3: TGTGCCAGTCACGGGACAGGGATGTGGAACACCGGGGAGCTGTTTTTT. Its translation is CASHGTGMWNTGELFF.

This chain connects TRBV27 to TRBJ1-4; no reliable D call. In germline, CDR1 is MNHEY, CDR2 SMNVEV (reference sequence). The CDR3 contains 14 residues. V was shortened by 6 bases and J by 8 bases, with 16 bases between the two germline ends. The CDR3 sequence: CASSAGQFLEKLFF. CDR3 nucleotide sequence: TGTGCCAGCAGCGCGGGCCAGTTCCTAGAAAAACTGTTTTTT.

The CDR3 protein is CASGKGDRAEAFF. In nucleotides, the CDR3 is TGCGCCAGCGGAAAAGGGGACAGGGCTGAAGCTTTCTTT. The chain combines TRBV5-1 with TRBJ1-1, with 9 bases fitting TRBD1. The J segment lost 6 bases and the V segment lost 7 bases, leaving 7 bases of the junction unmatched. The CDR3 is 13 residues long. Germline loops: CDR1 SGHRS, CDR2 YFSETQ.

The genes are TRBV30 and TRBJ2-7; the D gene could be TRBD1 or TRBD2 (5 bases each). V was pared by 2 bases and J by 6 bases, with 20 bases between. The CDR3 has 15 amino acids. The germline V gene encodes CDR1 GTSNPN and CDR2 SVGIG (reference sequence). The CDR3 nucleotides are TGTGCCTGGAGTCTCCCCCGTGGGGCAGGGAGCGAGCAGTACTTC. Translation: CAWSLPRGAGSEQYF.

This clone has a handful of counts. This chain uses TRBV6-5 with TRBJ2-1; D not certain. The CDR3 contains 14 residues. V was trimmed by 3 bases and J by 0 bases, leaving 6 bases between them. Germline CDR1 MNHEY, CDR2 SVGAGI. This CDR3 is CASSYGSSYNEQFF. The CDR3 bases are TGTGCCAGCAGTTATGGTTCCTCCTACAATGAGCAGTTCTTC.